This TCR beta chain was sequenced for a study of T cells in Graves' hyperthyroidism and ophthalmopathy. Study-level points and caveats: Most expanded thyroid clonotypes above 0.001 also appeared in blood.

Amplified TCR beta CDR3 regions came from RNA transcripts. The HTBI primer set served for first-round RT-PCR of the TCR CDR3. One entry per CDR3 protein, called by TCRdb with MiXCR from the multiplex PCR reads. The repertoire consists of some 360,000 distinct CDR3 sequences, with around 13% occurring once and the leading ten covering approximately 10%. This clonotype was counted at least ten times. As yet, its antigen is unknown. Participants, patients aged 18 to 65, had newly diagnosed hyperthyroidism with a duration under 2 months. Sequenced input: blood. This TCR came from an older woman with Graves' hyperthyroidism.

CDR3 residues: CASSRPGQYNEQFF. DNA of the CDR3: TGTGCCAGCAGCCGCCCCGGACAATACAATGAGCAGTTCTTC. The V gene is TRBV9, the J gene TRBJ2-1; weak D call: TRBD1 (5 bases). The ends were cut back, 4 bases at V and 4 bases at J, with 12 bases in the middle. The CDR3 sequence is 14 residues long. Germline lookup yields CDR1 SGDLS and CDR2 YYNGEE.